The rows below give T cell receptor beta chains drawn from one sample of a study of CD8 T cells in ankylosing spondylitis. TCRdb itself ran the 5' RACE reads through MiXCR, one entry per CDR3 protein. Of fewer than 750,000 distinct CDR3 sequences in the sample, roughly 20% are singletons; the top ten hold 19%. What was sequenced was blood, either unsorted or a sorted T cell fraction (not recorded which). The source is a male donor with ankylosing spondylitis. The CDR3 runs from the conserved cysteine through the conserved F or W. The order of the fields is clone size, V gene, J gene, D gene, CDR3 protein, CDR3 DNA. A D gene is named only where the DNA matches it firmly. Size is omitted from some rows. Given values are once, few, many or a class for expanded clones.

.	TRBV5-1	TRBJ1-1	.	CASSLEVKGPEAFF	TGCGCCAGCAGCTTAGAGGTTAAGGGCCCTGAAGCTTTCTTT
.	TRBV3-1	TRBJ2-6	.	CASSQEDRPSGANVLTF	TGTGCCAGCAGCCAAGAAGACCGACCATCAGGGGCCAACGTCCTGACTTTC
many	TRBV29-1	TRBJ2-1	TRBD2	CSVDFPSGGALGNEQFF	TGCAGCGTTGATTTCCCTAGCGGGGGGGCGTTGGGGAATGAGCAGTTCTTC
few	TRBV6-2/TRBV6-3	TRBJ2-5	.	CASSPQGGVETQYF	TGTGCCAGCAGCCCCCAGGGGGGGGTAGAGACCCAGTACTTC
.	TRBV7-8	TRBJ2-2	TRBD1	CASSQWAGGTGELFF	TGTGCCAGCAGCCAGTGGGCAGGGGGCACCGGGGAGCTGTTTTTT
many	TRBV9	TRBJ2-5	TRBD2	CASSSGLAEETQYF	TGTGCCAGCAGCTCGGGACTAGCAGAAGAGACCCAGTACTTC
few	TRBV5-1	TRBJ2-2	TRBD1	CASSVEAGGTGELFF	TGCGCCAGCAGCGTCGAGGCAGGGGGAACCGGGGAGCTGTTTTTT
.	TRBV7-9	TRBJ2-1	TRBD1	CASSSGQGALNEQFF	TGTGCCAGCAGCTCCGGACAGGGGGCACTCAATGAGCAGTTCTTC
many	TRBV11-2	TRBJ2-2	.	CASSASDTGELFF	TGTGCCAGCAGCGCCTCGGACACCGGGGAGCTGTTTTTT
.	TRBV6-5	TRBJ1-5	.	CASSYSAGTDQPQHF	TGTGCCAGCAGTTACTCGGCAGGGACCGATCAGCCCCAGCATTTT